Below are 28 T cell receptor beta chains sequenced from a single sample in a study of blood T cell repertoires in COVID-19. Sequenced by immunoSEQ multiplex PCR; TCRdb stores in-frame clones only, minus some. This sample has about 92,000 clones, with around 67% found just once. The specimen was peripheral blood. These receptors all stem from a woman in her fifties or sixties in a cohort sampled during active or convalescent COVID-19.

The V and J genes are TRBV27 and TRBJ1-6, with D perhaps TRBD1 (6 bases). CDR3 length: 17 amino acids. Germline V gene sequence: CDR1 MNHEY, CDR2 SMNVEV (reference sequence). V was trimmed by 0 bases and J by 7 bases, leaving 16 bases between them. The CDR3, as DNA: TGTGCCAGCAGTTTATCCCCGACAGGTCCGAGAAATTCACCCCTCCACTTT. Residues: CASSLSPTGPRNSPLHF.

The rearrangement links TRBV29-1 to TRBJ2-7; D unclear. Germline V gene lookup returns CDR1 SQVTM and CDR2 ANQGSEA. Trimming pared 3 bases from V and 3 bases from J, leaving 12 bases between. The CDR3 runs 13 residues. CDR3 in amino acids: CSVDFRGSYEQYF. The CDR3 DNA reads TGCAGCGTTGATTTTAGAGGTAGCTACGAGCAGTACTTC.

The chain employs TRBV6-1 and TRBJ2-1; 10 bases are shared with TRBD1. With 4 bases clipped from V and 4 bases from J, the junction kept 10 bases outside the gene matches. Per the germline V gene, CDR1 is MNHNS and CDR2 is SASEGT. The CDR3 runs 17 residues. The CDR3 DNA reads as TGTGCCAGCAGTGGAGGAGCCGGGACAGGGGTATACAATGAGCAGTTCTTC. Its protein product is CASSGGAGTGVYNEQFF.

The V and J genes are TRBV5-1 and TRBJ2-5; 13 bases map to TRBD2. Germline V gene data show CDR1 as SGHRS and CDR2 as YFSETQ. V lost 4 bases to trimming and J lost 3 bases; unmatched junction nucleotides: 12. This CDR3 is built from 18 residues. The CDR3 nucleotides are TGCGCCAGCAGCAACGGACTAGCGGGGGACTACGTCAAAGAGACCCAGTACTTC. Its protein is CASSNGLAGDYVKETQYF.

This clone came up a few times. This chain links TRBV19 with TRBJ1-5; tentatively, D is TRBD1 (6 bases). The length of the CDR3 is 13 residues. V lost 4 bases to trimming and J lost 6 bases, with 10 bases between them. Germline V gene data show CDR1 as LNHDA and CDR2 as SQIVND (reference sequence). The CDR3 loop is CASSTGGAQPQHF. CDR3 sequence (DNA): TGTGCCAGTAGTACCGGGGGGGCTCAGCCCCAGCATTTT. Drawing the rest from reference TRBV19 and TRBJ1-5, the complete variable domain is DGGITQSPKYLFRKEGQNVTLSCEQNLNHDAMYWYRQDPGQGLRLIYYSQIVNDFQKGDIAEGYSVSREKKESFPLTVTSAQKNPTAFYLCASSTGGAQPQHFGDGTRLSIL.

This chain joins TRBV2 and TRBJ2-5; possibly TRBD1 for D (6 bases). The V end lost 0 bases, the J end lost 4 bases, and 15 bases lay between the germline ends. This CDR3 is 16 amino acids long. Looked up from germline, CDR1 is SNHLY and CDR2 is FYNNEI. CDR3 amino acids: CASSEAQTGRRETQYF. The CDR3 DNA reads TGTGCCAGCAGTGAAGCGCAGACAGGAAGGCGAGAGACCCAGTACTTC.

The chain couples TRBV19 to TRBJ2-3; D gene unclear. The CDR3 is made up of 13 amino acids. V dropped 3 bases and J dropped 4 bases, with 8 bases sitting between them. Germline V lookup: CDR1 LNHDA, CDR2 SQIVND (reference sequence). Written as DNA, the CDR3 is TGTGCCAGTAGTATTCAGACTCCAGATACGCAGTATTTT. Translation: CASSIQTPDTQYF. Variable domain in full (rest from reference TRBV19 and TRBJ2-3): DGGITQSPKYLFRKEGQNVTLSCEQNLNHDAMYWYRQDPGQGLRLIYYSQIVNDFQKGDIAEGYSVSREKKESFPLTVTSAQKNPTAFYLCASSIQTPDTQYFGPGTRLTVL.

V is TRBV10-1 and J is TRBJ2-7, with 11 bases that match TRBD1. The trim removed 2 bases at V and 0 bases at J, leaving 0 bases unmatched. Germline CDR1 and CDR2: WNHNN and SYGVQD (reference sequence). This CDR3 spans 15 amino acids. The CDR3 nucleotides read TGCGCCAGCAGTGAGGGACAGGGGGCCTCCTACGAGCAGTACTTC. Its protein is CASSEGQGASYEQYF.

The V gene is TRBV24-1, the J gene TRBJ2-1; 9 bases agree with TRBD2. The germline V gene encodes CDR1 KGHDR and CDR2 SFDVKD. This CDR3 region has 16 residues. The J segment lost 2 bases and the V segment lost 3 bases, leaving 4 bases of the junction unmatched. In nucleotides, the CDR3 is TGTGCCACCAGTGATCATAGCGGGGGACCCTACAATGAGCAGTTCTTC. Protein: CATSDHSGGPYNEQFF.

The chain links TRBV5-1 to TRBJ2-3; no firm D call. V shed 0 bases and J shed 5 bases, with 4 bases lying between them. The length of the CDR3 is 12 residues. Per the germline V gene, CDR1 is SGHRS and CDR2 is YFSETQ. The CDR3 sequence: CASSLARDTQYF. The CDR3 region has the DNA TGCGCCAGCAGCTTGGCCAGAGATACGCAGTATTTT.

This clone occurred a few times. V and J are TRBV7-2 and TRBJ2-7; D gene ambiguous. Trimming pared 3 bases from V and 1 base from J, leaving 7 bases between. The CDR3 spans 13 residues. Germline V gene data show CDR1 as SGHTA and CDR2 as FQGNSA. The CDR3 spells CASSFSISYEQYF. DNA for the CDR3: TGTGCCAGCAGCTTTAGTATTTCCTACGAGCAGTACTTC.

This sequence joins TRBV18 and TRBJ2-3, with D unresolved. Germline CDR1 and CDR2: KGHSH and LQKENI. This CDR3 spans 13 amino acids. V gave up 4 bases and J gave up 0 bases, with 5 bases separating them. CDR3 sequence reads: CASSQTSTDTQYF. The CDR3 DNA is TGTGCCAGCTCACAGACTAGCACAGATACGCAGTATTTT. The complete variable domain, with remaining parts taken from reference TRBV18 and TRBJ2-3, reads NAGVMQNPRHLVRRRGQEARLRCSPMKGHSHVYWYRQLPEEGLKFMVYLQKENIIDESGMPKERFSAEFPKEGPSILRIQQVVRGDSAAYFCASSQTSTDTQYFGPGTRLTVL.

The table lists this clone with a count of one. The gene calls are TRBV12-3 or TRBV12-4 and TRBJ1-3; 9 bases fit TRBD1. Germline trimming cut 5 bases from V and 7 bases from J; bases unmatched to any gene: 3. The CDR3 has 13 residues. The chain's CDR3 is CASSVGQGNTIYF. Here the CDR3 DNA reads TGTGCCAGCAGTGTAGGACAGGGGAACACCATATATTTT.

CDR3 coding DNA: TGCGCCAGCAGCTCCCAGCGGGTTATACTCAGGGAGACCCAGTACTTC. It is translated as CASSSQRVILRETQYF. V and J are TRBV5-1 and TRBJ2-5; the D gene is possibly TRBD2 (6 bases). Trimming removed 3 bases at V and 5 bases at J, with 20 bases between. CDR1 and CDR2 (germline): SGHRS, YFSETQ. The CDR3 totals 16 residues.

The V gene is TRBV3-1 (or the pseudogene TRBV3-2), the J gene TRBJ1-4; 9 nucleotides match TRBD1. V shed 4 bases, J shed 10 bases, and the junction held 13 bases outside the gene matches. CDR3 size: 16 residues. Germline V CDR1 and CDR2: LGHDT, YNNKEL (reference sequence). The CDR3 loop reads CASSLAQGALRRKLFF. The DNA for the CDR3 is TGTGCCAGCAGCCTAGCACAGGGGGCCCTTCGTAGAAAACTGTTTTTT.

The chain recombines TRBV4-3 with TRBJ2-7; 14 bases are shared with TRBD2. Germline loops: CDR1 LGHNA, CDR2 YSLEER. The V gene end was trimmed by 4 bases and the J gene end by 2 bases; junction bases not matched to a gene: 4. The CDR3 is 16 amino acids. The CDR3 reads CASSPGLAGGAYEQYF. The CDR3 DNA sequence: TGCGCCAGCAGCCCCGGACTAGCGGGGGGTGCCTACGAGCAGTACTTC.

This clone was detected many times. The CDR3 spells CASSQALSSYEQYF. DNA of the CDR3: TGTGCCAGTAGTCAAGCATTGAGCTCCTACGAGCAGTACTTC. V usage is TRBV19 and J usage is TRBJ2-7; D is undetermined. The V gene's germline CDR1 is LNHDA and CDR2 SQIVND (reference sequence). CDR3 length: 14 amino acids. Trimming took off 5 bases at V and 0 bases at J, with 11 bases between the two ends.

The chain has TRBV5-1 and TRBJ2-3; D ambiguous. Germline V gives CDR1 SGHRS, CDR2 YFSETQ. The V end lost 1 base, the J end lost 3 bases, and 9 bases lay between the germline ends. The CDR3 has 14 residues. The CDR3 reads CASSLQWFTDTQYF. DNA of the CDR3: TGCGCCAGCAGCTTGCAGTGGTTTACAGATACGCAGTATTTT.

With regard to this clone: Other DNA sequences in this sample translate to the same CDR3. The CDR3, as DNA: TGTGCCAGTAGTACCGACAGGGAGGGCAATCAGCCCCAGCATTTT. Translation: CASSTDREGNQPQHF. The chain uses TRBV19 and TRBJ1-5; 7 nucleotides line up with TRBD1. Per the germline V gene, CDR1 is LNHDA and CDR2 is SQIVND (reference sequence). The CDR3 contains 15 residues. With 4 bases clipped from V and 2 bases from J, the junction kept 5 bases outside the gene matches.

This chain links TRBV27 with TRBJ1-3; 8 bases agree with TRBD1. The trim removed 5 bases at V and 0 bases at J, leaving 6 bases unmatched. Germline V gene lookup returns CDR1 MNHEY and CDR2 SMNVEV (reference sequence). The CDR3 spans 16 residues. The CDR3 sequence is CASSSITGGSGNTIYF. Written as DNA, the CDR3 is TGTGCCAGCAGTAGCATCACAGGGGGCTCTGGAAACACCATATATTTT.

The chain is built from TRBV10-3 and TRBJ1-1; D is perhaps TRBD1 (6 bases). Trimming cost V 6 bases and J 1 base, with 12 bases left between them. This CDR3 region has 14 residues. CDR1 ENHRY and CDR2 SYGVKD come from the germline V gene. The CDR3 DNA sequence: TGTGCCATCAGCAGGACAGAACAGAACACTGAAGCTTTCTTT. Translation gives CAISRTEQNTEAFF.

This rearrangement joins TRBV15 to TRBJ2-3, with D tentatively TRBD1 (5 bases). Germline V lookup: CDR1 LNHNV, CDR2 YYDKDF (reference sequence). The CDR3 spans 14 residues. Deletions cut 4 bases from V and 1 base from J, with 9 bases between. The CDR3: CATSTKTGTDTQYF. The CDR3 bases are TGTGCCACCAGCACAAAGACAGGCACAGATACGCAGTATTTT.

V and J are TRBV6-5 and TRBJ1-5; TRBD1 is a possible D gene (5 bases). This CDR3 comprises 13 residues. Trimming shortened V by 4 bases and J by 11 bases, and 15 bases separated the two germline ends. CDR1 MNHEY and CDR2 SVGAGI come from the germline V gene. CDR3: CASSSIGVTAQHF. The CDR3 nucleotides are TGTGCCAGCAGTTCCATAGGAGTGACAGCCCAGCATTTT.

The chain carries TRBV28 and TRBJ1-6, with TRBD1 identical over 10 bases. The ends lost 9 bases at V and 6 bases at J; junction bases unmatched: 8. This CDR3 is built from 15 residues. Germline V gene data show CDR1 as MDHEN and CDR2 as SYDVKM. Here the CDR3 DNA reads TGTGCCAGTGATTCCGGGACAGGGGTTAATTCACCCCTCCACTTT. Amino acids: CASDSGTGVNSPLHF.

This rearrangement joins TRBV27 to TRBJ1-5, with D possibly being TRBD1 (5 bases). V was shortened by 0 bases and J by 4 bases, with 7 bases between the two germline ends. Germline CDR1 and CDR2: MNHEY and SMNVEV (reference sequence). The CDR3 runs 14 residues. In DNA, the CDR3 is TGTGCCAGCAGTTTATCCCGGGGGAATCAGCCCCAGCATTTT. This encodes CASSLSRGNQPQHF.

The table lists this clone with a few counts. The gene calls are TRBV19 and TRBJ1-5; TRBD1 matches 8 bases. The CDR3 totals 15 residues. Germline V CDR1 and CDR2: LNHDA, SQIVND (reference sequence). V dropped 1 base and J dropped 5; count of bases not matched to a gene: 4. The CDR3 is CASSIAQGAHQPQHF. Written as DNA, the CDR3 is TGTGCCAGTAGTATAGCTCAGGGGGCGCATCAGCCCCAGCATTTT.

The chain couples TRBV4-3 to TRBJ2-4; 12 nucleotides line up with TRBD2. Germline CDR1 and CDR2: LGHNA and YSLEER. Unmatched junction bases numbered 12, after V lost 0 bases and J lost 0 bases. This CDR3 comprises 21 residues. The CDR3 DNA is TGCGCCAGCAGCCAAGATCGGGGGAGACTAGCGGGGGCACTAGCCAAAAACATTCAGTACTTC. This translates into CASSQDRGRLAGALAKNIQYF.

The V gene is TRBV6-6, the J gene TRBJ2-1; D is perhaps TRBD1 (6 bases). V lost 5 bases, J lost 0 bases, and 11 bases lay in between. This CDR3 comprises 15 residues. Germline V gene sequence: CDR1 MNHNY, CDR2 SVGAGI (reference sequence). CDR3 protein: CASSRTGYSYNEQFF. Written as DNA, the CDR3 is TGTGCCAGCAGTCGTACAGGGTACTCCTACAATGAGCAGTTCTTC.